This section outlines one T cell receptor (beta chain) sequence together with its context. The V gene lost 1 base and the J gene lost 4 bases, with 13 bases spanning the gap. Germline CDR1 MNHEY, CDR2 SVGAGI. The length of the CDR3 is 15 residues. Method: immunoSEQ multiplex PCR; TCRdb's copy keeps in-frame clones and lacks some. The table records 60,000 to 80,000 clones, approximately 90% of them present only once. This sample stems from a study of T cell changes during pregnancy in multiple sclerosis. Sequencing used peripheral blood, obtained before pregnancy. V gene TRBV6-5 combines with J gene TRBJ1-1; maybe TRBD1 (6 bases). This TCR was sampled from a female donor with multiple sclerosis, enrolled in a pregnancy study. CDR3 nucleotides: TGTGCCAGCAGTTACTGGGGCAGGGGAAGCACTGAAGCTTTCTTT. Residues: CASSYWGRGSTEAFF.